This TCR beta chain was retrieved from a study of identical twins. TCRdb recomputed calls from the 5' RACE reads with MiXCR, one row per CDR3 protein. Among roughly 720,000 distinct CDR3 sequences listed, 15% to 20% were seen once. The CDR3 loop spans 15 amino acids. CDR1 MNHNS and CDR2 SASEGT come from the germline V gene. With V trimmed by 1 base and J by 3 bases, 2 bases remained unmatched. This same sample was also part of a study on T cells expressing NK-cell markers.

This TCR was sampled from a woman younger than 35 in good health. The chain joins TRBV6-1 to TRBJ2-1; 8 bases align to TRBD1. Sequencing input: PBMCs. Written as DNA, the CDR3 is TGTGCCAGCAGTGAAGGGACAGGGTTCTACAATGAGCAGTTCTTC. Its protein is CASSEGTGFYNEQFF.